This T cell receptor (beta chain) was recovered during a study of blood T cell repertoires in COVID-19. Categorization into cohorts depended on clinical history that participants reported. Each recovered donor of Cohort 3 presented with two negative PCRs, clearance, or symptom resolution. This clone was picked up one time. Assay: immunoSEQ multiplex PCR; the TCRdb copy retains only in-frame clones and omits some. The data contain under 200,000 clones, roughly 87% of them singletons. The source is a man aged 50 to 60 who had recovered from COVID-19. The sample was PBMCs or T cells enriched from blood (not recorded which).

CDR3 sequence reads: CASSLHSPNNSPLHF. DNA of the CDR3: TGTGCCAGCAGTTTACACAGTCCAAATAATTCACCCCTCCACTTT. The rearrangement links TRBV28 to TRBJ1-6; D not resolved. Trimming left V 2 bases short and J 5 bases short, with 10 bases between. The CDR3 consists of 15 residues. The germline CDR1 and CDR2 sequences are MDHEN and SYDVKM. The variable domain in full, completed from reference TRBV28 and TRBJ1-6, reads DVKVTQSSRYLVKRTGEKVFLECVQDMDHENMFWYRQDPGLGLRLIYFSYDVKMKEKGDIPEGYSVSREKKERFSLILESASTNQTSMYLCASSLHSPNNSPLHFGNGTRLTVT.